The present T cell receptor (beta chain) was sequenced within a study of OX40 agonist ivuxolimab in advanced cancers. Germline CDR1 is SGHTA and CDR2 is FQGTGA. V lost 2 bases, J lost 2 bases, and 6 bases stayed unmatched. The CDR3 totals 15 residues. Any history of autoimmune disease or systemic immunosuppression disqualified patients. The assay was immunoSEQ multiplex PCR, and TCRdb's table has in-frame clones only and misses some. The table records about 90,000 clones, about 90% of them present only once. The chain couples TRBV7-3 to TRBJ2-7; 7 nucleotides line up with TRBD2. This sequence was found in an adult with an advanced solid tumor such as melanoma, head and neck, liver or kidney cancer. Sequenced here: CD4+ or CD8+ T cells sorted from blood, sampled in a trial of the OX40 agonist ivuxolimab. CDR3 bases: TGTGCCAGCAGCTTATGGGCTAGCGGACCCTACGAGCAGTACTTC. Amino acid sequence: CASSLWASGPYEQYF.